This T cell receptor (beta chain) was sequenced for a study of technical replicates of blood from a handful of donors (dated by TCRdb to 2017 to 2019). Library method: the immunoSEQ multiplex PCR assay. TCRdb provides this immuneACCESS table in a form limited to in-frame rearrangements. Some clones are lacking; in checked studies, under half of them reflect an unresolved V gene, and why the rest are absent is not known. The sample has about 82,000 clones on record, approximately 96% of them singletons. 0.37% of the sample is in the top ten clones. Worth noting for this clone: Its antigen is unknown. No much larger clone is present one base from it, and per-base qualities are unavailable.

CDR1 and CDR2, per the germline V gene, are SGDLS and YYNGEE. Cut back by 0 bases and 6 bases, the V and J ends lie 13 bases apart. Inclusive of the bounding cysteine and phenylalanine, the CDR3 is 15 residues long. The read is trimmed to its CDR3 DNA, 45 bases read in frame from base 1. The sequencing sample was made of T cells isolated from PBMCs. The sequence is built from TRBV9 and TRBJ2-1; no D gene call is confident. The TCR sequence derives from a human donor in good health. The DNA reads TGTGCCAGCAGCGTAGAATATCTCTCTAGCAATGAGCAGTTCTTC. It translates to CASSVEYLSSNEQFF.